The next 29 T cell receptor beta chains were all read from a single sample in a study of chemoradiotherapy in HPV16-positive cancers. The table came from immunoSEQ multiplex PCR; TCRdb's copy has only in-frame clones and leaves some out. The data hold 30,000 to 40,000 clones, with around 92% observed a single time. The material sequenced was blood, taken from a patient who underwent chemoradiotherapy. The receptors come from a human donor with HPV-associated anogenital cancer.

The genes are TRBV5-1 and TRBJ1-6; 10 nucleotides align to TRBD1. Germline loops: CDR1 SGHRS, CDR2 YFSETQ. CDR3 length: 16 amino acids. The V and J ends lost 2 bases and 6 bases, in that order; junction bases with no gene match: 5. The CDR3 reads CASSFRDRGGNSPLHF. The CDR3 DNA is TGCGCCAGCAGCTTCCGGGACAGGGGCGGTAATTCACCCCTCCACTTT.

The chain uses TRBV27 and TRBJ1-5; D ambiguous. Germline-derived CDR1 and CDR2 are MNHEY and SMNVEV (reference sequence). Trimming took off 5 bases at V and 11 bases at J, with 22 bases between the two ends. The CDR3 is made up of 15 amino acids. The CDR3 region is CASSKGSGISGAQHF. CDR3 coding DNA: TGTGCCAGCAGTAAAGGGTCGGGAATCAGCGGGGCCCAGCATTTT.

V and J are TRBV10-3 and TRBJ2-3; 13 bases agree with TRBD2. The CDR3 totals 16 residues. With 6 bases clipped from V and 1 base from J, the junction kept 4 bases outside the gene matches. Germline CDR1 reads ENHRY; CDR2 reads SYGVKD. The CDR3: CAISFGLAGGTDTQYF. The CDR3 DNA reads TGTGCCATCAGCTTTGGACTAGCGGGGGGCACAGATACGCAGTATTTT.

The genes are TRBV19 and TRBJ1-2, with D perhaps TRBD1 (5 bases). The CDR3 is 16 residues long. V was cut by 3 bases and J by 8 bases, with 22 bases left in between. Germline CDR1 is LNHDA and CDR2 is SQIVND (reference sequence). This chain's CDR3 is CASSMHRAGRKEGYTF. In DNA, the CDR3 is TGTGCCAGTAGTATGCACCGGGCAGGGCGAAAGGAGGGCTACACCTTC. Filled out from reference TRBV19 and TRBJ1-2, the complete variable domain reads DGGITQSPKYLFRKEGQNVTLSCEQNLNHDAMYWYRQDPGQGLRLIYYSQIVNDFQKGDIAEGYSVSREKKESFPLTVTSAQKNPTAFYLCASSMHRAGRKEGYTFGSGTRLTVV.

The J gene is TRBJ1-1, the V gene TRBV10-1, with a tentative D call TRBD1 (6 bases). CDR3 length: 13 residues. The germline V gene encodes CDR1 WNHNN and CDR2 SYGVQD (reference sequence). V lost 3 bases and J lost 4, with 9 bases in between. In DNA, the CDR3 is TGCGCCAGCAGTGACGGGGGGCGCACTGAAGCTTTCTTT. This translates into CASSDGGRTEAFF.

This chain uses TRBV30 with TRBJ2-7; D is possibly TRBD1 (5 bases). Trimming removed 2 bases at V and 6 bases at J, with 11 bases between. CDR1 is GTSNPN and CDR2 is SVGIG in the germline V gene (reference sequence). The CDR3 loop spans 12 amino acids. The CDR3 nucleotides read TGTGCCTGGAGTCGGGTTAGGGGCGAGCAGTACTTC. Its protein product is CAWSRVRGEQYF.

V is TRBV13 and J is TRBJ2-7; no clear D gene. The CDR3 consists of 13 residues. CDR1 is PRHDT, CDR2 FYEKMQ, per germline (reference sequence). V was trimmed by 1 base and J by 2 bases, leaving 6 bases between them. CDR3 residues: CASSLVGTYEQYF. The CDR3 coding sequence is TGTGCCAGCAGCTTAGTAGGAACCTACGAGCAGTACTTC.

CDR3: CASSIWTGLRELFF. Written as DNA, the CDR3 is TGCGCCAGCAGCATATGGACAGGGCTAAGGGAGCTGTTTTTT. The genes are TRBV5-1 and TRBJ2-2; 8 nucleotides match TRBD1. V lost 4 bases, J lost 9 bases, and 8 bases stayed unmatched. In germline, CDR1 is SGHRS, CDR2 YFSETQ. The CDR3 has 14 amino acids.

This rearrangement joins TRBV18 to TRBJ1-1, with D perhaps TRBD1 (6 bases). This CDR3 is built from 13 residues. The germline V gene has CDR1 KGHSH and CDR2 LQKENI. V shed 8 bases and J shed 1 base, with 11 bases lying between them. Here the CDR3 reads CASHREGNTEAFF. CDR3 DNA sequence: TGTGCCAGCCACAGGGAGGGGAACACTGAAGCTTTCTTT.

In DNA, the CDR3 is TGTGCCAGCAGCGTAAGTCTAGCCCATGAGCAGTTCTTC. Protein product: CASSVSLAHEQFF. The J gene is TRBJ2-1, the V gene TRBV9; TRBD2 is a possible D gene (5 bases). CDR1 is SGDLS and CDR2 is YYNGEE in the germline V gene. The CDR3 length is 13 residues. The V end was cut by 1 base, the J end by 8 bases, with 10 bases between.

The chain links TRBV5-1 to TRBJ1-4; D gene uncertain. Germline CDR1 and CDR2: SGHRS and YFSETQ. CDR3 size: 14 residues. The V gene lost 1 base and the J gene lost 0 bases, with 4 bases spanning the gap. CDR3 sequence reads: CASSLSATNEKLFF. The CDR3 DNA reads as TGCGCCAGCAGCTTGAGTGCAACTAATGAAAAACTGTTTTTT.

The chain carries TRBV28 and TRBJ1-2, with D uncertain. V was trimmed by 2 bases and J by 5 bases, leaving 9 bases between them. The CDR3 spans 13 residues. CDR1 MDHEN and CDR2 SYDVKM come from the germline V gene. Written as DNA, the CDR3 is TGTGCCAGCAGTTTACCGGGGTGGTATGGCTACACCTTC. Its protein is CASSLPGWYGYTF.

The chain couples TRBV6-1 to TRBJ1-2; TRBD1 matches at 9 bases. The germline gives CDR1 MNHNS, CDR2 SASEGT. The CDR3 has 15 amino acids. With V trimmed by 6 bases and J by 8 bases, 13 bases remained unmatched. The CDR3 loop reads CASSGEDRGPRGYTF. Here the CDR3 DNA reads TGTGCCAGCAGCGGGGAGGACAGGGGCCCGCGGGGCTACACCTTC.

The rearrangement uses TRBV5-1 and TRBJ2-6, with 7 bases matching TRBD2. Germline V gene sequence: CDR1 SGHRS, CDR2 YFSETQ. After removal of 4 bases from V and 4 bases from J, the junction contained 8 bases not matched to a gene. The CDR3 runs 16 residues. The CDR3 coding sequence is TGCGCCAGCAGCCGAACCGCGGGGGTGGGGGCCAACGTCCTGACTTTC. Encoded protein: CASSRTAGVGANVLTF.

The chain uses TRBV7-9 and TRBJ2-3, with unresolved D. V lost 1 base and J 6 bases, leaving 11 bases between the germline ends. This CDR3 comprises 14 residues. In germline, CDR1 is SEHNR, CDR2 FQNEAQ (reference sequence). The CDR3 bases are TGTGCCAGCAGCTTAGAGGGTCGGCGGGATACGCAGTATTTT. Its protein product is CASSLEGRRDTQYF.

The sample holds one count of this clone. The chain recombines TRBV9 with TRBJ2-3; D is undetermined. The germline gives CDR1 SGDLS, CDR2 YYNGEE. The V end lost 3 bases, the J end lost 4 bases, and 9 bases lay between the germline ends. CDR3 length equals 13 residues. The CDR3 reads CASSAEPPDTQYF. CDR3 DNA: TGTGCCAGCAGCGCCGAGCCTCCAGATACGCAGTATTTT.

The count of this clone is one. The V and J genes are TRBV5-4 and TRBJ2-6; unclear D gene. The ends were cut back, 0 bases at V and 0 bases at J, with 4 bases in the middle. Germline lookup yields CDR1 SGHNT and CDR2 YYREEE (reference sequence). This CDR3 is built from 15 residues. CDR3 residues: CASSLGHSGANVLTF. The DNA for the CDR3 is TGTGCCAGCAGCTTGGGACACTCTGGGGCCAACGTCCTGACTTTC.

The CDR3 is CASSGSGGASYNEQFF. In nucleotides, the CDR3 is TGCGCCAGCAGCGGTAGCGGGGGGGCTTCCTACAATGAGCAGTTCTTC. The chain joins TRBV5-1 to TRBJ2-1; 11 positions agree with TRBD2. Trimming at V came to 4 bases and at J to 1 base, leaving 4 bases not matched to a gene. The CDR3 covers 16 residues. CDR1 SGHRS and CDR2 YFSETQ come from the germline V gene.

This clone was seen a single time. The chain is built from TRBV19 and TRBJ2-7, with D possibly matching TRBD2 (5 bases). The CDR3 runs 14 residues. Germline V gene lookup returns CDR1 LNHDA and CDR2 SQIVND (reference sequence). Trimming took off 7 bases at V and 0 bases at J, with 13 bases between the two ends. The CDR3 coding sequence is TGTGCCAGTAAACGGGGATCTAGCTCCTACGAGCAGTACTTC. Encoded protein: CASKRGSSSYEQYF.

V usage is TRBV2 and J usage is TRBJ2-1, with D unclear. V dropped 2 bases and J dropped 6 bases, with 8 bases sitting between them. This CDR3 comprises 13 residues. Germline V gives CDR1 SNHLY, CDR2 FYNNEI. CDR3 region: CASSESGVNEQFF. CDR3 coding DNA: TGTGCCAGCAGTGAATCAGGCGTCAATGAGCAGTTCTTC.

The chain uses TRBV5-1 and TRBJ2-5; no clear D. V was cut by 1 base and J by 3 bases, with 7 bases left in between. The CDR3 sequence is 13 residues long. Germline assignment: CDR1 SGHRS and CDR2 YFSETQ. The CDR3 reads CASSLTLKETQYF. CDR3 nucleotides: TGCGCCAGCAGCTTGACCTTAAAAGAGACCCAGTACTTC.

The chain links TRBV11-3 to TRBJ2-5; D gene uncertain. The germline CDR1 and CDR2 sequences are SGHNT and YENEEA. Trimming shortened V by 2 bases and J by 5 bases, and 9 bases separated the two germline ends. This CDR3 spans 13 amino acids. CDR3 DNA: TGTGCCAGCAGCTTATGGGTCGGCGAGACCCAGTACTTC. Protein: CASSLWVGETQYF.

The chain combines TRBV6-5 with TRBJ2-5, with a possible D match to TRBD2 (6 bases). The J call may not be correct, given that the DNA end is closer to TRBJ2-7. This CDR3 spans 15 amino acids. CDR1 is MNHEY and CDR2 is SVGAGI in the germline V gene. CDR3 sequence: CASSLTSISPYEQYF. As DNA, the CDR3 is TGTGCCAGCAGTCTTACTAGCATATCCCCCTACGAGCAGTACTTC.

The chain uses TRBV18 and TRBJ2-7; TRBD2 agrees at 13 bases. The CDR3 length is 15 residues. The trim removed 4 bases at V and 6 bases at J, leaving 6 bases unmatched. From germline, CDR1 is KGHSH and CDR2 LQKENI. The DNA for the CDR3 is TGTGCCAGCTCACGGACTAGCGGGGGTAGTTTCGAGCAGTACTTC. Translated: CASSRTSGGSFEQYF.

J is TRBJ2-3 and V is TRBV11-2; D call uncertain. This CDR3 has 17 residues. The germline V gene has CDR1 SGHAT and CDR2 FQNNGV. The ends were cut back, 3 bases at V and 4 bases at J, with 20 bases in the middle. CDR3: CASSFFSDGSRPDTQYF. The CDR3 DNA follows: TGTGCCAGCAGCTTCTTCTCGGACGGGTCGAGACCAGATACGCAGTATTTT.

V is TRBV5-1 and J is TRBJ1-6; a possible D gene is TRBD1 (6 bases). Germline-derived CDR1 and CDR2 are SGHRS and YFSETQ. The CDR3 extends over 14 amino acids. The ends were cut back, 1 base at V and 5 bases at J, with 7 bases in the middle. The CDR3: CASSLNRDNSPLHF. The CDR3 DNA is TGCGCCAGCAGCTTGAACAGGGATAATTCACCCCTCCACTTT.

This chain links TRBV9 with TRBJ2-1, with TRBD2 matching 9 bases. V trimming: 4 bases; J trimming: 5 bases; junction bases outside the gene matches: 4. Germline V gives CDR1 SGDLS, CDR2 YYNGEE. The CDR3 consists of 14 residues. In nucleotides, the CDR3 is TGTGCCAGCAGCAAACGACTAGCGGACAATGAGCAGTTCTTC. It specifies CASSKRLADNEQFF.

The chain couples TRBV4-3 to TRBJ2-5; 8 bases agree with TRBD2. The CDR3 contains 18 residues. Germline V gene data show CDR1 as LGHNA and CDR2 as YSLEER. Trimming removed 5 bases from V and 3 bases from J; junction bases left unmatched: 17. The chain's CDR3 is CASSATSRLAGGEETQYF. DNA of the CDR3: TGCGCCAGCAGCGCCACCTCCCGACTGGCGGGGGGCGAAGAGACCCAGTACTTC.

Only one count was recorded for this clone. The V call is TRBV18, the J call TRBJ2-3; no definite D call. V dropped 8 bases and J dropped 1 base, with 7 bases sitting between them. Germline CDR1 reads KGHSH; CDR2 reads LQKENI. The CDR3 is 12 residues long. CDR3 sequence (DNA): TGTGCCAGCCGCTATGGCACAGATACGCAGTATTTT. It specifies CASRYGTDTQYF.